Listed below are T cell receptor beta chains from one sample, sequenced in a study of technical replicates of blood from several donors. Clones were sequenced by immunoSEQ multiplex PCR, and TCRdb holds only the in-frame ones, with some missing. Seen here are approximately 79,000 clones, 85% to 95% observed once, and the top ten hold approximately 0.35%. Specimen: T cells isolated from PBMCs. These receptors were collected from a human donor in good health. The CDR3 runs from the conserved cysteine through the conserved F or W. A D gene is named only where the DNA matches it firmly.

CDR3 length	V gene	J gene	D gene	CDR3 protein	CDR3 DNA
15	TRBV19	TRBJ1-5	NA	CASSIAPGALQPQHF	TGTGCCAGTAGTATAGCCCCAGGGGCATTGCAGCCCCAGCATTTT
14	TRBV30	TRBJ2-3	TRBD2	CAWSGTSGTDTQYF	TGTGCCTGGAGTGGGACTAGCGGCACAGATACGCAGTATTTT
14	TRBV30	TRBJ1-1	TRBD1	CAWSADRVNTEAFF	TGTGCCTGGAGTGCTGACAGGGTGAACACTGAAGCTTTCTTT
15	TRBV6-4	TRBJ2-7	NA	CASSEFAGSSYEQYF	TGTGCCAGCAGTGAGTTTGCGGGAAGCTCCTACGAGCAGTACTTC
14	TRBV19	TRBJ2-7	NA	CASSLGSGTYEQYF	TGTGCCAGTAGTCTCGGGAGTGGAACCTACGAGCAGTACTTC
13	TRBV5-4	TRBJ1-1	NA	CASSLERNTEAFF	TGTGCCAGCAGCTTGGAGAGGAACACTGAAGCTTTCTTT
14	TRBV5-1	TRBJ1-2	TRBD1	CASSLGDRGPGYTF	TGCGCCAGCAGCCTAGGGGACAGGGGACCTGGCTACACCTTC
16	TRBV7-2	TRBJ2-1	TRBD2	CASSLEAGAPYNEQFF	TGTGCCAGCAGCTTAGAGGCGGGAGCCCCCTACAATGAGCAGTTCTTC
15	TRBV5-8	TRBJ1-5	NA	CASSLVGRGYQPQHF	TGTGCCAGCAGCTTGGTAGGGAGGGGTTATCAGCCCCAGCATTTT
18	TRBV9	TRBJ1-5	TRBD1	CASSAPRGPKYSNQPQHF	TGTGCCAGCAGCGCTCCTAGGGGGCCTAAGTATAGCAATCAGCCCCAGCATTTT
16	TRBV9	TRBJ2-2	TRBD2	CASSVASGANTGELFF	TGTGCCAGCAGCGTAGCTAGCGGAGCAAACACCGGGGAGCTGTTTTTT
16	TRBV10-3	TRBJ1-1	NA	CAIASSGTGVDTEAFF	TGTGCCATCGCATCCTCAGGGACGGGGGTCGACACTGAAGCTTTCTTT
14	TRBV18	TRBJ2-7	NA	CASSLRLDTYEQYF	TGTGCCAGCTCACTCAGACTCGATACCTACGAGCAGTACTTC
13	TRBV28	TRBJ1-1	NA	CASSLSVNTEAFF	TGTGCCAGCAGCCTATCGGTGAACACTGAAGCTTTCTTT
15	TRBV18	TRBJ2-7	NA	CASSPGAGASYEQYF	TGTGCCAGCTCACCGGGAGCGGGCGCCTCCTACGAGCAGTACTTC
17	TRBV11-2	TRBJ2-7	TRBD1	CASSLEGQGTSSYEQYF	TGTGCCAGCAGCTTAGAGGGACAGGGGACATCTTCCTACGAGCAGTACTTC
13	TRBV27	TRBJ2-1	NA	CASALKLYNEQFF	TGTGCCAGTGCACTTAAGCTATACAATGAGCAGTTCTTC